Listed below are T cell receptor beta chains from one sample, sequenced in a study of radiotherapy plus CTLA-4 blockade in lung cancer. TCRdb's copy holds only in-frame clones and misses some; the assay was immunoSEQ multiplex PCR. In the table there are 86,000 or so clones, over 70% of which are singletons. Here the sequenced sample was peripheral blood, taken from a patient treated with radiotherapy plus ipilimumab. These receptors were taken from a human donor with non-small cell lung cancer who had a partial response to radiotherapy plus ipilimumab. Some clones in this sample may be carry-over from other donors' samples. CDR3s include the opening cysteine and the closing phenylalanine or tryptophan. D genes are given only for firm matches. The size of a clone is reported for some rows only, either as once, few or many, or as a class for expanded clones.

DNA | CDR3 | J | V | D | length | size
TGTGCCAGCAGTGAAGCCCCCGACGGGGCCTACGAGCAGTACTTC | CASSEAPDGAYEQYF | TRBJ2-7 | TRBV6-1 | - | 15 | once
TGTGCCAGCAGCGTAAAGGAGGGAAGGACAGATACGCAGTATTTT | CASSVKEGRTDTQYF | TRBJ2-3 | TRBV9 | - | 15 | -
TGCAGCGTCCTTTGGCGGGACAGGGGATCAAATGACGCTTTCTTT | CSVLWRDRGSNDAFF | TRBJ1-1 | TRBV29-1 | TRBD1 | 15 | once
TGTGCCAGTCATAACGGGTATGGCTACACCTTC | CASHNGYGYTF | TRBJ1-2 | TRBV27 | - | 11 | -
TGTGCCAGCAGCCTGACTAGCGGGGGTGGGGAGCAGTACTTC | CASSLTSGGGEQYF | TRBJ2-7 | TRBV6-5 | TRBD2 | 14 | -
TGTGCCAGCTCCCTCGGACAGAATCAGCCCCAGCATTTT | CASSLGQNQPQHF | TRBJ1-5 | TRBV18 | - | 13 | few
TGTGCCAGCAGCTTGTACGGAGTTAACTATGGCTACACCTTC | CASSLYGVNYGYTF | TRBJ1-2 | TRBV5-4 | - | 14 | -
TGTGCCAGCACCCGCGACAGGGGCTTCCAAGAGACCCAGTACTTC | CASTRDRGFQETQYF | TRBJ2-5 | TRBV6-1 | TRBD1 | 15 | -
TGTGCCAGCAGCGACTACAGGGGTTTGTCTCTTGAGACCCAGTACTTC | CASSDYRGLSLETQYF | TRBJ2-5 | TRBV7-2 | TRBD1 | 16 | -
TGTGCCAGCAGTTATTTTCTGGGCGACTACACCTTC | CASSYFLGDYTF | TRBJ1-2 | TRBV6-5 | - | 12 | -
TGTGCCAGCAGCTTAACCGGTGTCGGGAATGAAAAACTGTTTTTT | CASSLTGVGNEKLFF | TRBJ1-4 | TRBV7-3 | - | 15 | -
TGTGCCAGCAGCCCTCGGACTAGCGGGAGGCTATACACAGATACGCAGTATTTT | CASSPRTSGRLYTDTQYF | TRBJ2-3 | TRBV11-2 | TRBD2 | 18 | few
TGTGCCAGCAGTTTGTCTAGCGCAGCCTACGAGCAGTACTTC | CASSLSSAAYEQYF | TRBJ2-7 | TRBV27 | - | 14 | -
TGTGCCAGCAGCTACGAGACTAGCGGGAGAAAGACCCAGTACTTC | CASSYETSGRKTQYF | TRBJ2-5 | TRBV7-2 | TRBD2 | 15 | -
TGTGCCAGCACCTCGACTTCGGGCGAGCAGTACTTC | CASTSTSGEQYF | TRBJ2-7 | TRBV6-5 | - | 12 | -
TGCGCCAGCTCCAAGCGGGGGGAACGCGACAATGAGCAGTTCTTC | CASSKRGERDNEQFF | TRBJ2-1 | TRBV5-1 | TRBD2 | 15 | -
TGCGCCAGCAGCTTGGATTCAGGGGGCGCGATCGGGAAACTGTTTTTT | CASSLDSGGAIGKLFF | TRBJ1-4 | TRBV5-1 | TRBD1 | 16 | few
TGTGCCAGCAGCTCGGGAGTAACGGGCGAGCAGTACTTC | CASSSGVTGEQYF | TRBJ2-7 | TRBV9 | - | 13 | -
TGTGCCTGGAGTGACAGGGGGCGAAACACTGAAGCTTTCTTT | CAWSDRGRNTEAFF | TRBJ1-1 | TRBV30 | TRBD1 | 14 | -
TGTGCCAGCAGCTTAATGTCCGACAGCTCTGGAAACACCATATATTTT | CASSLMSDSSGNTIYF | TRBJ1-3 | TRBV7-2 | - | 16 | -
TGTGCCAGCAGTAGTCTGAGGGCGACGTCCTACGAGCAGTACTTC | CASSSLRATSYEQYF | TRBJ2-7 | TRBV27 | - | 15 | -
TGTGCCAGCTCACCAGGACAGGGTCCTGAAGCTTTCTTT | CASSPGQGPEAFF | TRBJ1-1 | TRBV18 | TRBD1 | 13 | -
TGTGCCAGCAGCTTTAGCCTAGCGGGAGCAGAGACCCAGTACTTC | CASSFSLAGAETQYF | TRBJ2-5 | TRBV7-9 | TRBD2 | 15 | -
TGTGCCAGCGCACCACTAAGTCATCCCACAGATACGCAGTATTTT | CASAPLSHPTDTQYF | TRBJ2-3 | TRBV6-6 | - | 15 | -
TGCAGCCCCGAGCGGGGGGCGGGCACCGGGGAGCTGTTTTTT | CSPERGAGTGELFF | TRBJ2-2 | TRBV29-1 | TRBD2 | 14 | -
TGTGCCAGCAGCTCCCCTTACTCCGGGACAGTCTATGGCTACACCTTC | CASSSPYSGTVYGYTF | TRBJ1-2 | TRBV5-4 | TRBD1 | 16 | -
TGCAGCGTCCCTTCCGGGACAGGGGGAGTCTGGGGCGAGCAGTACTTC | CSVPSGTGGVWGEQYF | TRBJ2-7 | TRBV29-1 | TRBD1 | 16 | -
TGTGCCAGCAGCCAAGGGACAGGGTTTGAAAAACTGTTTTTT | CASSQGTGFEKLFF | TRBJ1-4 | TRBV11-3 | TRBD1 | 14 | -
TGTGCCAGCAGTCCGAGCCCAGTCAGCGGGGGGGCTAGTGAGCAGTTCTTC | CASSPSPVSGGASEQFF | TRBJ2-1 | TRBV13 | TRBD2 | 17 | -
TGTGCCAGCAGTGGGTCACTAGCGGGCCTCTCGGTCGAGCAGTACTTC | CASSGSLAGLSVEQYF | TRBJ2-7 | TRBV6-1 | TRBD2 | 16 | -
TGTGCCAGTAGTATCCCGGGAGCCTATGGCTACACCTTC | CASSIPGAYGYTF | TRBJ1-2 | TRBV19 | - | 13 | few
TGTGCCAGCAGTTTTGGCGGACATCCTGAAGCTTTCTTT | CASSFGGHPEAFF | TRBJ1-1 | TRBV6-5 | - | 13 | -
TGTGCCAGCAGCTTAGAGGACTTTCCCGATACGCAGTATTTT | CASSLEDFPDTQYF | TRBJ2-3 | TRBV7-9 | - | 14 | few
TGTGCCAGCAGCTTGGGGCAGGATACGCAGTATTTT | CASSLGQDTQYF | TRBJ2-3 | TRBV5-4 | - | 12 | -
TGTGCCATCAGCCAGGGACAGGGGGTTGGAATGAACACTGAAGCTTTCTTT | CAISQGQGVGMNTEAFF | TRBJ1-1 | TRBV10-3 | TRBD1 | 17 | -
TGTGCCAGCAAGGAACAGGGAGCAGGAAACACCATATATTTT | CASKEQGAGNTIYF | TRBJ1-3 | TRBV2 | - | 14 | -
TGTGCCAGCAGCGTAGACTTGGGAGGCCCCCAGGAAAAACTGTTTTTT | CASSVDLGGPQEKLFF | TRBJ1-4 | TRBV9 | - | 16 | -
TGCGCCAGCAGCGCGAGGACAGGGGGATTCGGTGAAAAACTGTTTTTT | CASSARTGGFGEKLFF | TRBJ1-4 | TRBV5-1 | TRBD1 | 16 | -
TGTGCCAGCAGCCGAGGGACAGGGGACACTGAAGCTTTCTTT | CASSRGTGDTEAFF | TRBJ1-1 | TRBV4-2 | TRBD1 | 14 | -
TGTGCCACCAGCAGAGATTTGACAGGCCGCAATGAAAAACTGTTTTTT | CATSRDLTGRNEKLFF | TRBJ1-4 | TRBV15 | - | 16 | -
TGTGCCAGCAGTCAGGGTGGAACTGGAAACACCATATATTTT | CASSQGGTGNTIYF | TRBJ1-3 | TRBV28 | - | 14 | -
TGTGCCAGCAGTCTTCCCGCCGGGACAGCCTACGAGCAGTACTTC | CASSLPAGTAYEQYF | TRBJ2-7 | TRBV28 | TRBD1 | 15 | -
TGTGCCAGCAGCTTTGGAGGGGGCGGAACCGGGGAGCTGTTTTTT | CASSFGGGGTGELFF | TRBJ2-2 | TRBV7-3 | - | 15 | once
TGTGCCAGCAGTGAAAGCGGGAGGGCCGCAGATACGCAGTATTTT | CASSESGRAADTQYF | TRBJ2-3 | TRBV28 | TRBD2 | 15 | -
TGTGCCAGCAGCTTAGGGGGACAGCTGAACACTGAAGCTTTCTTT | CASSLGGQLNTEAFF | TRBJ1-1 | TRBV7-9 | TRBD1 | 15 | -
TGTGCCAGCAGCTTATGGCGGCAGTTCCAAGAGACCCAGTACTTC | CASSLWRQFQETQYF | TRBJ2-5 | TRBV7-9 | - | 15 | -
TGTGCCAGCAGCTTGGCCGTGACAGGGTCCTACAATGAGCAGTTCTTC | CASSLAVTGSYNEQFF | TRBJ2-1 | TRBV5-5 | TRBD1 | 16 | -
TGTGCCAGCAGTCCAACCGCAGGGTCAGCCTACAATGAGCAGTTCTTC | CASSPTAGSAYNEQFF | TRBJ2-1 | TRBV28 | - | 16 | -
TGTGCCAGCAGTTACGGGGCGGGGGAGACCCAGTACTTC | CASSYGAGETQYF | TRBJ2-5 | TRBV6-5 | - | 13 | -
TGTGCCAGCAGCGCCTCCCCTTGGACTAGCGCAAGAAATGAGCAGTTCTTC | CASSASPWTSARNEQFF | TRBJ2-1 | TRBV9 | TRBD2 | 17 | -
TGTGCCAGCAGCTTATACCCAGGGGGGATCTATGGCTACACCTTC | CASSLYPGGIYGYTF | TRBJ1-2 | TRBV7-3 | TRBD1 | 15 | -
TGTGCCAGCACGCCCAAGGGACAGGGAAGTTCACCCCTCCACTTT | CASTPKGQGSSPLHF | TRBJ1-6 | TRBV6-6 | TRBD1 | 15 | few
TGTGCCAGCAGCTTGGGGCCAAATGGGGCGCCAGATACGCAGTATTTT | CASSLGPNGAPDTQYF | TRBJ2-3 | TRBV5-4 | - | 16 | -